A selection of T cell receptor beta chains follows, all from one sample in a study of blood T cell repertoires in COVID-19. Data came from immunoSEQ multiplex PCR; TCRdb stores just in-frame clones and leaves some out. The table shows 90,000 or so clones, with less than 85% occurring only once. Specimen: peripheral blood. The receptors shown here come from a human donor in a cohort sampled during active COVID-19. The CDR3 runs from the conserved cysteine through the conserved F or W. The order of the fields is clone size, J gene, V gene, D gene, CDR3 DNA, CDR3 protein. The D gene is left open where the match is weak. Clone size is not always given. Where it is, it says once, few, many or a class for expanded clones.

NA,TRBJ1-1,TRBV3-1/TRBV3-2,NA,TGTGCCAGCACCCAACCGGGTCAAGAAGCTTTCTTT,CASTQPGQEAFF
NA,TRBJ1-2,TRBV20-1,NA,TGCAGTGCTAGTGTTATTAGGGGTAACTATGGCTACACCTTC,CSASVIRGNYGYTF
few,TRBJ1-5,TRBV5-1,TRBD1,TGCGCCAGCAGCTTAGGACAGGTCGGTCAGCCCCAGCATTTT,CASSLGQVGQPQHF
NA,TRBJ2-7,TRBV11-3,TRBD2,TGTGCCAGCAGCTCGGGGGAGGGACCCGTCGACGAGCAGTACTTC,CASSSGEGPVDEQYF
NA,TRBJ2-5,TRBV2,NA,TGTGCCAGCAGTGAAGCGAGGGGGATTCGGGAGACCCAGTACTTC,CASSEARGIRETQYF
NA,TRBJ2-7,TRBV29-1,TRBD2,TGCAGCGTTGGGACTAGCGGGAGCTACGAGCAGTACTTC,CSVGTSGSYEQYF
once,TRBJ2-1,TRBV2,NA,TGTGCCAGCGGGGTAGACAGAGCCTCCTACAATGAGCAGTTCTTC,CASGVDRASYNEQFF
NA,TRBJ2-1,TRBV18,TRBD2,TGTGCCAGCTCAACATCACTAGCGGGAGGGCCGAGTGAGCAGTTCTTC,CASSTSLAGGPSEQFF
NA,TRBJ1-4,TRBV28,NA,TGTGCCAGCAGTCGTCAACAGCTTCGCGAAAAACTGTTTTTT,CASSRQQLREKLFF
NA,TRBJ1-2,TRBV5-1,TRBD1,TGCGCCAGCAGCTTGAGCGCTCCGGGACAGGGATTCTATGGCTACACCTTC,CASSLSAPGQGFYGYTF
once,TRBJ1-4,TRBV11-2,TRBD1,TGTGCCAGCAGCTTAATGTCAGGGACAGGGAGTAATGAAAAACTGTTTTTT,CASSLMSGTGSNEKLFF
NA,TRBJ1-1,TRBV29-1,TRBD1,TGCAGCGTTGAGGCAGGGGGAGGCACTGAAGCTTTCTTT,CSVEAGGGTEAFF
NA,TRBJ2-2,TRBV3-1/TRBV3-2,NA,TGTGCCAGCAGCCAAATTCGGTACACCGGGGAGCTGTTTTTT,CASSQIRYTGELFF
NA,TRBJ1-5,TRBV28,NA,TGTGCCAGCAGTTTATCATCAGGTGCCAATCAGCCCCAGCATTTT,CASSLSSGANQPQHF
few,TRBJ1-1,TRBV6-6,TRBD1,TGTGCCAGCAGTTACCACGGACAAGGGGGCGCGGTTGAAGCTTTCTTT,CASSYHGQGGAVEAFF
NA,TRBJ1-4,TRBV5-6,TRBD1,TGTGCCAGCAGCCAAACGGGACAGGGAGGTGAAAAACTGTTTTTT,CASSQTGQGGEKLFF
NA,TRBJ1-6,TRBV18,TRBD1,TGTGCCAGCTCACCGGGACAGGGGGGATATAATTCACCCCTCCACTTT,CASSPGQGGYNSPLHF
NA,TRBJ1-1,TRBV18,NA,TGTGCCAGCTCACCATCCATGGGGCTGGACACTGAAGCTTTCTTT,CASSPSMGLDTEAFF
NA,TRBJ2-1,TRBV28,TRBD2,TGTGCCAGCCACGGGACTAGCGGAGGGGGCTCCTACAATGAGCAGTTCTTC,CASHGTSGGGSYNEQFF
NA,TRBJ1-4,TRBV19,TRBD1,TGTGCCAGTAGTATTAAGGGACAGCATAATGAAAAACTGTTTTTT,CASSIKGQHNEKLFF
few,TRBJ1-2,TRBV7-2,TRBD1,TGTGCCAGCAGCAGCGGACAGGGGGCCAACTATGGCTACACCTTC,CASSSGQGANYGYTF
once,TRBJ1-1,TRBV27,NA,TGTGCCAGCAGTTCCATCAAACAGACAGGAGCGAACACTGAAGCTTTCTTT,CASSSIKQTGANTEAFF
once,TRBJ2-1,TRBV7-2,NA,TGTGCCAGCAGCTTATTAGGGGTGAATGAGCAGTTCTTC,CASSLLGVNEQFF
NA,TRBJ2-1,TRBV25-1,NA,TGTGCCAGCAGTGAAGTGGCGGGGAGTGAGCAGTTCTTC,CASSEVAGSEQFF
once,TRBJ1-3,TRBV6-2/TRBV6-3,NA,TGTGCCAGCAGCCCCCCGGGCTCTGGAAACACCATATATTTT,CASSPPGSGNTIYF
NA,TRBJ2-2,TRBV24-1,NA,TGTGCCACCAGTGATAAGCCCACCGGGGAGCTGTTTTTT,CATSDKPTGELFF
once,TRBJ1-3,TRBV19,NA,TGTGCCAGTAGTACAGGGGATAATTCTGGAAACACCATATATTTT,CASSTGDNSGNTIYF
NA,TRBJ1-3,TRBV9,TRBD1,TGTGCCAGCAGCGGACAGGGATCAGGCTCTGGAAACACCATATATTTT,CASSGQGSGSGNTIYF
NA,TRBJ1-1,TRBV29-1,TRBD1,TGCAGCGTTGGACAACAGGGGGTTCGAGCTTTCTTT,CSVGQQGVRAFF
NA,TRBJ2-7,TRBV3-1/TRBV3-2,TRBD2,TGTGCCAGCAGCCAGGGACTAGCGGGGGCCTACGAGCAGTACTTC,CASSQGLAGAYEQYF
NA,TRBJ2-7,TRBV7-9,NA,TGTGCCAGCAGCTTATCCCTGACAGATTACGAGCAGTACTTC,CASSLSLTDYEQYF
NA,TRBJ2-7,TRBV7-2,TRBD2,TGTGCCAGCAGCTACAAGTCCGGGACTACTTCCTACGAGCAGTACTTC,CASSYKSGTTSYEQYF
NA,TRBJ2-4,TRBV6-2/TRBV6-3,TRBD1,TGTGCCAGCAGTTACTCAAGGGGACAGATAAACATTCAGTACTTC,CASSYSRGQINIQYF
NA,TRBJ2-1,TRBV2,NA,TGTGCCACTGCACAGGGCCCTAGGAATGAGCAGTTCTTC,CATAQGPRNEQFF
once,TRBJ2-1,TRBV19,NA,TGTGCCAGTAGCTATCAGGGTGTAAGTCGCGATGAGCAGTTCTTC,CASSYQGVSRDEQFF
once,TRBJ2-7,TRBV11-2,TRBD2,TGTGCCAGCAGCCCTAGCGGGAGCAACGAGCAGTACTTC,CASSPSGSNEQYF
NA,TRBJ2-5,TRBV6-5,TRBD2,TGTGCCAGCAGTTTAAGGGCTAGCGGGGGGCAAGAGACCCAGTACTTC,CASSLRASGGQETQYF
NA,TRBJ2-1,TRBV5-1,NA,TGCGCCAGCAGCCCCGAACCGGGGGGCCAAAATGAGCAGTTCTTC,CASSPEPGGQNEQFF
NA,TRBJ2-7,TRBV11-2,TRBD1,TGTGCCAGCAGCCCCCGCCGGGAGGGGACAGGGGCCGCCTACGAGCAGTACTTC,CASSPRREGTGAAYEQYF
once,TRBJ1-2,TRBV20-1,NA,TGCAGTGTTCCCGACAGATACCACACCTTC,CSVPDRYHTF
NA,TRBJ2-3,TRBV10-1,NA,TGCGCCAGCAGTGAGCCTAGCGACACAGATACGCAGTATTTT,CASSEPSDTDTQYF
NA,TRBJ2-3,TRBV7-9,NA,TGTGCCAGCAGCCTGGGGAGTACAGATACGCAGTATTTT,CASSLGSTDTQYF
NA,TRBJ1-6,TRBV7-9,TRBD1,TGTGCCAGCACCGTAGTGGGACAGGGAGACTCACCCCTCCACTTT,CASTVVGQGDSPLHF
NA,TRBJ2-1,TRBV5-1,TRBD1,TGCGCCAGCACCCTTACAGGGGGTTCCTACAATGAGCAGTTCTTC,CASTLTGGSYNEQFF
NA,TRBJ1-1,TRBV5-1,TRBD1,TGCGCCAGCAGCTGGACAGGGTTCGGCCTCACTGAAGCTTTCTTT,CASSWTGFGLTEAFF
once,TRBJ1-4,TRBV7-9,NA,TGTGCCAGCAGCTTAGCCGGGAAAAATGAAAAACTGTTTTTT,CASSLAGKNEKLFF
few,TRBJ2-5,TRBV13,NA,TGTGCCAGCAGCTTAGGGCAGACAGGTTCAGAGACCCAGTACTTC,CASSLGQTGSETQYF
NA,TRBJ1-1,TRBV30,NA,TGTGCCTGTAAAAGCGCAGGGTTGAACACTGAAGCTTTCTTT,CACKSAGLNTEAFF
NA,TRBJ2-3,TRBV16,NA,TGTGCCAGCAGCCAATATCGCCCGGGAACAGATACGCAGTATTTT,CASSQYRPGTDTQYF
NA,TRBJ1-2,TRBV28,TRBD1,TGTGCCAGCACCGGACCGGGACAGAGATGGTATGGCTACACCTTC,CASTGPGQRWYGYTF
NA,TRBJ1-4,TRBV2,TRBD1,TGTGCCAGCAGTCGAGGGGGCGGTGAAAAACTGTTTTTT,CASSRGGGEKLFF
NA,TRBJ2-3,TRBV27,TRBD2,TGTGCCAGCAGTTCAACCGGGACTAGTGGAACCACAGATACGCAGTATTTT,CASSSTGTSGTTDTQYF